The 5 T cell receptor beta chains reported below all come from one sample, sequenced in a study of T cell repertoires in cytomegalovirus infection. One entry per CDR3 protein, called by TCRdb with MiXCR from the reads. The sample has about 360,000 distinct CDR3 sequences, 15% to 20% seen once; the top ten hold roughly 8.7%. Material: PBMCs. These receptors originate from a human donor in good health (CMV status not recorded). Some clones in this sample may be carry-over from other donors' samples.

This clonotype was counted at least ten times. This chain uses TRBV12-3 or TRBV12-4 with TRBJ1-1, with D possibly matching TRBD1 (6 bases). This CDR3 has 13 residues. Trimming removed 3 bases at V and 5 bases at J, with 10 bases between. The CDR3 DNA follows: TGTGCCAGCAGTTTGCGCAGGGGAACTGAAGCTTTCTTT. This translates into CASSLRRGTEAFF.

This clonotype was detected many times. V is TRBV7-2 and J is TRBJ1-5; 7 bases are shared with TRBD1. With V trimmed by 4 bases and J by 4 bases, 7 bases remained unmatched. CDR3 length: 15 residues. Per germline, CDR1 SGHTA and CDR2 FQGNSA. CDR3 bases: TGTGCCAGCAGCTATCGACAGGGCCCTAATCAGCCCCAGCATTTT. Its protein product is CASSYRQGPNQPQHF.

V and J are TRBV6-1 and TRBJ2-1, with D maybe TRBD2 (5 bases). From germline, CDR1 is MNHNS and CDR2 SASEGT. Trimming pared 8 bases from V and 9 bases from J, leaving 11 bases between. This CDR3 contains 11 residues. For the CDR3, the DNA is TGTGCCAGCGGGCCGGGGAGTGAGCAGTTCTTC. Protein product: CASGPGSEQFF.

In the case of this clonotype: A far bigger clonotype differs at one base, so this is likely a read error. The chain combines TRBV7-3 with TRBJ2-6; D unresolved. Germline V lookup: CDR1 SGHTA, CDR2 FQGTGA. This CDR3 has 14 amino acids. In nucleotides, the CDR3 is TGTTCCAGCAGCTTAGGTTCTGGGGCCAACGTCCTGACTTTC. This gives the protein CSSSLGSGANVLTF.

The J gene is TRBJ2-5, the V gene TRBV12-3 or TRBV12-4; 8 positions match TRBD2. This CDR3 is 17 amino acids long. After removal of 1 base from V and 4 bases from J, the junction contained 11 bases not matched to a gene. The CDR3 DNA reads TGTGCCAGCAGTTTAGGACTAGCGAGGTTGGGGCGAGAGACCCAGTACTTC. Its translation is CASSLGLARLGRETQYF.